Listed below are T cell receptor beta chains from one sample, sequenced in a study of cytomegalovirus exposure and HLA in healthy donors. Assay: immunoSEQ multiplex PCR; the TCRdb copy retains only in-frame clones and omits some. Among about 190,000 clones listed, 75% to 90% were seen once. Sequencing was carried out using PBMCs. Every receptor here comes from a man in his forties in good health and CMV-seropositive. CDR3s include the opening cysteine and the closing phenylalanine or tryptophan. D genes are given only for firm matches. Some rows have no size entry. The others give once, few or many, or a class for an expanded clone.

CDR3: CASSLSGGVAETQYF; DNA: TGTGCCAGCAGCCTTAGCGGGGGGGTAGCGGAGACCCAGTACTTC; size: .; J: TRBJ2-5; V: TRBV7-3; D: TRBD2
CDR3: CASGETSSTGELFF; DNA: TGTGCCAGCGGGGAGACTAGCAGCACCGGGGAGCTGTTTTTT; size: .; J: TRBJ2-2; V: TRBV2; D: TRBD2
CDR3: CASRPHMVDEKLFF; DNA: TGTGCCAGCAGACCACATATGGTGGATGAAAAACTGTTTTTT; size: .; J: TRBJ1-4; V: TRBV27; D: .
CDR3: CASSPQVSSGGMNEQFF; DNA: TGTGCCAGCTCACCACAGGTATCTAGCGGGGGTATGAATGAGCAGTTCTTC; size: .; J: TRBJ2-1; V: TRBV18; D: TRBD2
CDR3: CASSTGTGQETQYF; DNA: TGTGCCAGTAGTACGGGGACAGGGCAAGAGACCCAGTACTTC; size: .; J: TRBJ2-5; V: TRBV19; D: TRBD1
CDR3: CASSLYFGGRTDTQYF; DNA: TGTGCCAGCAGCTTATACTTCGGCGGCCGCACAGATACGCAGTATTTT; size: .; J: TRBJ2-3; V: TRBV7-2; D: .
CDR3: CATSREHRMNTEAFF; DNA: TGTGCCACCAGCAGAGAGCACAGGATGAACACTGAAGCTTTCTTT; size: .; J: TRBJ1-1; V: TRBV15; D: .
CDR3: CASRGEGLYIQYF; DNA: TGTGCCAGCAGGGGGGAGGGGCTATACATTCAGTACTTC; size: .; J: TRBJ2-4; V: TRBV5-4; D: TRBD2
CDR3: CASSQDLRGGRDEQFF; DNA: TGCGCCAGCAGCCAAGATCTGCGGGGGGGCCGAGATGAGCAGTTCTTC; size: .; J: TRBJ2-1; V: TRBV4-1; D: TRBD2
CDR3: CASRLGANVLTF; DNA: TGTGCCAGCCGACTTGGGGCCAACGTCCTGACTTTC; size: .; J: TRBJ2-6; V: TRBV7-8; D: .
CDR3: CGTKRGTGVNTGELFF; DNA: TGTGGTACTAAGAGGGGGACAGGGGTGAACACCGGGGAGCTGTTTTTT; size: .; J: TRBJ2-2; V: TRBV30; D: TRBD1
CDR3: CASSDPGAQYF; DNA: TGTGCCAGCAGTGACCCGGGGGCCCAGTACTTC; size: few; J: TRBJ2-5; V: TRBV6-5; D: .
CDR3: CASSPPRGSSYEQYF; DNA: TGTGCCAGCAGCCCCCCGAGGGGGAGCTCCTACGAGCAGTACTTC; size: .; J: TRBJ2-7; V: TRBV6-6; D: .
CDR3: CASTLRGANTGELFF; DNA: TGTGCCAGCACCCTCAGGGGGGCGAACACCGGGGAGCTGTTTTTT; size: .; J: TRBJ2-2; V: TRBV6-5; D: .
CDR3: CASSPRQLVNTEAFF; DNA: TGTGCCAGCAGTCCACGACAGCTTGTGAACACTGAAGCTTTCTTT; size: .; J: TRBJ1-1; V: TRBV11-2; D: .
CDR3: CATSFWTRGGELFF; DNA: TGTGCCACCAGCTTCTGGACTAGAGGCGGGGAGCTGTTTTTT; size: once; J: TRBJ2-2; V: TRBV15; D: TRBD2
CDR3: CASSPRRLAGATDTQYF; DNA: TGTGCCAGCTCACCGCGAAGACTAGCGGGGGCCACAGATACGCAGTATTTT; size: few; J: TRBJ2-3; V: TRBV18; D: TRBD2
CDR3: CASSPSTGGHEQYF; DNA: TGCGCCAGCAGCCCGTCGACAGGGGGCCACGAGCAGTACTTC; size: .; J: TRBJ2-7; V: TRBV5-1; D: TRBD1
CDR3: CASSFPRRDYGYTF; DNA: TGTGCCAGCAGCTTCCCCCGGAGGGACTATGGCTACACCTTC; size: .; J: TRBJ1-2; V: TRBV7-2; D: .
CDR3: CASSPAAGIEQYF; DNA: TGTGCCAGCAGCCCCGCCGCAGGGATCGAGCAGTACTTC; size: few; J: TRBJ2-7; V: TRBV7-9; D: .
CDR3: CASSTWTSLNGELFF; DNA: TGTGCCAGTAGTACCTGGACTAGCCTGAACGGGGAGCTGTTTTTT; size: .; J: TRBJ2-2; V: TRBV19; D: TRBD2
CDR3: CASSTTQGALGNEQFF; DNA: TGTGCCAGCAGCACGACACAAGGGGCCCTCGGAAATGAGCAGTTCTTC; size: .; J: TRBJ2-1; V: TRBV5-6; D: .
CDR3: CASSLYFGQGINQPQHF; DNA: TGTGCCAGCAGCTTATATTTTGGGCAGGGTATCAATCAGCCCCAGCATTTT; size: few; J: TRBJ1-5; V: TRBV7-9; D: .
CDR3: CASSGSTQSYNEQFF; DNA: TGTGCCAGCAGCGGATCCACCCAGTCCTACAATGAGCAGTTCTTC; size: few; J: TRBJ2-1; V: TRBV9; D: .
CDR3: CAIRSGGEQYF; DNA: TGTGCCATCAGGAGCGGCGGTGAGCAGTACTTC; size: .; J: TRBJ2-5; V: TRBV10-3; D: .
CDR3: CARGQEGTGELFF; DNA: TGTGCCAGAGGACAGGAAGGAACCGGGGAGCTGTTTTTT; size: .; J: TRBJ2-2; V: TRBV2; D: TRBD1
CDR3: CAIKGAGGPHEQYF; DNA: TGTGCCATCAAAGGAGCGGGGGGGCCGCACGAGCAGTACTTC; size: .; J: TRBJ2-7; V: TRBV10-3; D: TRBD2
CDR3: CASSYSCRGNYEQYF; DNA: TGTGCCAGCAGTTACTCCTGCCGGGGAAACTACGAGCAGTACTTC; size: .; J: TRBJ2-7; V: TRBV6-7; D: .
CDR3: CASSYQGLSGNTIYF; DNA: TGTGCCAGCAGTTATCAGGGGTTGAGTGGAAACACCATATATTTT; size: .; J: TRBJ1-3; V: TRBV28; D: .
CDR3: CASSPRTGPLSYEQYF; DNA: TGTGCCAGCAGCCCCCGGACAGGCCCACTTTCCTACGAGCAGTACTTC; size: .; J: TRBJ2-7; V: TRBV7-2; D: TRBD1
CDR3: CASSLQGGSQQSSYNSPLHF; DNA: TGTGCCAGCAGTTTACAAGGAGGGAGCCAACAGAGCTCCTATAATTCACCCCTCCACTTT; size: .; J: TRBJ1-6; V: TRBV27; D: .
CDR3: CASSDDFGTGDEQYF; DNA: TGCGCCAGCAGTGACGATTTCGGGACAGGGGACGAGCAGTACTTC; size: .; J: TRBJ2-7; V: TRBV10-1; D: TRBD1
CDR3: CSVWKGDSGNTIYF; DNA: TGCAGCGTTTGGAAAGGGGACTCTGGAAACACCATATATTTT; size: .; J: TRBJ1-3; V: TRBV29-1; D: .
CDR3: CATYGGRGGVKYQETQYF; DNA: TGTGCCACCTACGGTGGGCGGGGGGGCGTAAAGTACCAAGAGACCCAGTACTTC; size: once; J: TRBJ2-5; V: TRBV5-4; D: TRBD2